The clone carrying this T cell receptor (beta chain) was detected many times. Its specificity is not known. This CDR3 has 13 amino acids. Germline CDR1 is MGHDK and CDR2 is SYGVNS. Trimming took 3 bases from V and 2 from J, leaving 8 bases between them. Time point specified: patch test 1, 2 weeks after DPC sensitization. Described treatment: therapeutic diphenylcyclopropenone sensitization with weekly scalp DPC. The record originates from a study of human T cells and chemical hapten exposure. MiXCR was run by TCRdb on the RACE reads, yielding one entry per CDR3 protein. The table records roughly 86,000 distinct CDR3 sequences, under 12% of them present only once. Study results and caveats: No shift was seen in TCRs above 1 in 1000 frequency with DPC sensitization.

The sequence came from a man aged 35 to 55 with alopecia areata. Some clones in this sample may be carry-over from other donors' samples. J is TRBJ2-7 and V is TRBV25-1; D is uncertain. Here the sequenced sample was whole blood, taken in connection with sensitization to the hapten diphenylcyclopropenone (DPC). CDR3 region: CASSDWEAYEQYF. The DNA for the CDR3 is TGTGCCAGCAGTGATTGGGAAGCCTACGAGCAGTACTTC.